The source of this T cell receptor (beta chain) is a study of cytomegalovirus exposure and HLA in healthy donors. From germline, CDR1 is SGHKS and CDR2 YYEKEE (reference sequence). This CDR3 comprises 16 residues. After removal of 4 bases from V and 7 bases from J, the junction contained 10 bases not matched to a gene. Generated by immunoSEQ multiplex PCR, the TCRdb table keeps only in-frame clones and is missing some. Of about 130,000 clones in the sample, roughly 79% were seen once. This sequence was found in a man aged 25 to 45 in good health and CMV-seropositive. V gene TRBV5-5 combines with J gene TRBJ2-1; 11 bases match TRBD2. The sample taken for sequencing was PBMCs. CDR3 sequence: CASSRPTSGGGNEQFF. CDR3 sequence (DNA): TGTGCCAGCAGCCGACCCACTAGCGGGGGAGGGAATGAGCAGTTCTTC.